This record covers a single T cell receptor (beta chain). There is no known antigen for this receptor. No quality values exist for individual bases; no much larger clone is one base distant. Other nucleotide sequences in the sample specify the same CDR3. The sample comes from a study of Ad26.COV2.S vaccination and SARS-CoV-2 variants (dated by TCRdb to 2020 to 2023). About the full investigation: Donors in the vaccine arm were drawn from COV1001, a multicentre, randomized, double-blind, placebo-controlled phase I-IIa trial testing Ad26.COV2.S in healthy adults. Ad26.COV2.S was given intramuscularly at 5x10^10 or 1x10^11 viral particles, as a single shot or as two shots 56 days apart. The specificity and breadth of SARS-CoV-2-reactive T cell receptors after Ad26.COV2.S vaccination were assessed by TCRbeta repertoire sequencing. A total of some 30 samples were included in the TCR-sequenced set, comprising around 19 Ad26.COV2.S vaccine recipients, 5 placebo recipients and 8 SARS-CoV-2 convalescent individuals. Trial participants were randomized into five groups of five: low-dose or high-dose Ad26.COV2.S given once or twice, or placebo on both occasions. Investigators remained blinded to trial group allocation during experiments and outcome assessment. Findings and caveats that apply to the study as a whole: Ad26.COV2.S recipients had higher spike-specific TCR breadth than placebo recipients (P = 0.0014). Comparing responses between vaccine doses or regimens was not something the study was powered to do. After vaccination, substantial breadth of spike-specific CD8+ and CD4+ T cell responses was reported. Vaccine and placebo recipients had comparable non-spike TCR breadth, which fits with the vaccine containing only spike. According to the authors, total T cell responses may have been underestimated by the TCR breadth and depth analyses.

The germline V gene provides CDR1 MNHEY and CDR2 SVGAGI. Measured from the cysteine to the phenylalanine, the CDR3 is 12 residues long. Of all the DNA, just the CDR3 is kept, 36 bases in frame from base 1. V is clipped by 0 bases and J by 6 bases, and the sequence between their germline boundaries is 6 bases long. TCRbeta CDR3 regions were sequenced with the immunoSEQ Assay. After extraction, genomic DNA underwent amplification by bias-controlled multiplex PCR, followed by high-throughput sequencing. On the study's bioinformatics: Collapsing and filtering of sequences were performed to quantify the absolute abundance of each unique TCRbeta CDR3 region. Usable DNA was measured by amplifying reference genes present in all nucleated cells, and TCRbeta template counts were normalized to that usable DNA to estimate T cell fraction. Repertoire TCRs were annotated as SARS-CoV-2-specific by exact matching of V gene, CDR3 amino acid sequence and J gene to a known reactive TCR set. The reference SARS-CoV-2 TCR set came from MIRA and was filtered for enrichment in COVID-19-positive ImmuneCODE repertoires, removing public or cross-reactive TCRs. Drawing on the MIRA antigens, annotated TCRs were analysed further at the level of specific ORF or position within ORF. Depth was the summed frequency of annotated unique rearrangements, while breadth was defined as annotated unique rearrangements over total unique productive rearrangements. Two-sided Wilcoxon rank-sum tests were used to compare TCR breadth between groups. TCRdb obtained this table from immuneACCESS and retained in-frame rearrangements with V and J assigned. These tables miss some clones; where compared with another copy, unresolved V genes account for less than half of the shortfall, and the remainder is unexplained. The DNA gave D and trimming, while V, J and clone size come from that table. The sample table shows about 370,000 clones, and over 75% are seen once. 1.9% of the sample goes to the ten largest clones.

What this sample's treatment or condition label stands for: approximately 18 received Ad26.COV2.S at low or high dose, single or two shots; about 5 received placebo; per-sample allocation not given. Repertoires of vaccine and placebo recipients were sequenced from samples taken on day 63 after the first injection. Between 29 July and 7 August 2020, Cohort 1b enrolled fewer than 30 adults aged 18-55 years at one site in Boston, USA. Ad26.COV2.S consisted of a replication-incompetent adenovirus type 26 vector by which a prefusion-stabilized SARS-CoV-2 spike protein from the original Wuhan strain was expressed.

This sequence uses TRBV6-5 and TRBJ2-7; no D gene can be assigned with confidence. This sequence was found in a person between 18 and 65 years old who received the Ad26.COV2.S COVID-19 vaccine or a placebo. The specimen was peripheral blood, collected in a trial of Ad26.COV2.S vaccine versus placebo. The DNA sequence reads TGTGCCAGCAGTTACTCGACCGGCGAGCAGTACTTC. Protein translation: CASSYSTGEQYF.